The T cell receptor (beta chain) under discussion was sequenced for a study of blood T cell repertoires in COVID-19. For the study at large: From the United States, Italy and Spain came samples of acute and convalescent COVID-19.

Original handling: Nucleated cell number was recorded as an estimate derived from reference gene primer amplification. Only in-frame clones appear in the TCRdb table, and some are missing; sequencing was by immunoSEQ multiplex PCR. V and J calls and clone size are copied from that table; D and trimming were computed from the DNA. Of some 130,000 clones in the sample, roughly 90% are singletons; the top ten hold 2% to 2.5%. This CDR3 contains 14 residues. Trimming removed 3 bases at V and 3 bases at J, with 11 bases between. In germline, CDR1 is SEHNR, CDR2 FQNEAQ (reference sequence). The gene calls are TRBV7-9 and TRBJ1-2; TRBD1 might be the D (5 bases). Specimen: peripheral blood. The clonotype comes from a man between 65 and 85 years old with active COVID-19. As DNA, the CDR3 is TGTGCCAGCAGCTTGGCGACAGCGTACTATGGCTACACCTTC. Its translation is CASSLATAYYGYTF.